This T cell receptor (beta chain) was profiled in a study of shared clonotypes between healthy human individuals. Findings of the study overall: In the sorted subsets, rarefaction showed sequencing was incomplete despite large depth.

There are many counts of this clone. Its antigen is not identified. The germline gives CDR1 SGHDN, CDR2 FVKESK. V was pared by 0 bases and J by 0 bases, with 6 bases between. The CDR3 extends over 15 amino acids. Measured with immunoSEQ multiplex PCR; TCRdb has only the in-frame clones, and not every one. This table holds approximately 1,000,000 clones, 75% to 85% found once. This TCR was recovered from a young man in good health. Some clones in this sample may be carry-over from other donors' samples. The material sequenced was memory CD4+ T cells from PBMCs. Subset specified: CD45RA-negative fraction. The chain links TRBV14 to TRBJ1-3; D is undetermined. CDR3 sequence: CASSQDDFSGNTIYF. In DNA, the CDR3 is TGTGCCAGCAGCCAAGACGACTTCTCTGGAAACACCATATATTTT. Complete variable domain (other parts from reference TRBV14 and TRBJ1-3): EAGVTQFPSHSVIEKGQTVTLRCDPISGHDNLYWYRRVMGKEIKFLLHFVKESKQDESGMPNNRFLAERTGGTYSTLKVQPAELEDSGVYFCASSQDDFSGNTIYFGEGSWLTVV.